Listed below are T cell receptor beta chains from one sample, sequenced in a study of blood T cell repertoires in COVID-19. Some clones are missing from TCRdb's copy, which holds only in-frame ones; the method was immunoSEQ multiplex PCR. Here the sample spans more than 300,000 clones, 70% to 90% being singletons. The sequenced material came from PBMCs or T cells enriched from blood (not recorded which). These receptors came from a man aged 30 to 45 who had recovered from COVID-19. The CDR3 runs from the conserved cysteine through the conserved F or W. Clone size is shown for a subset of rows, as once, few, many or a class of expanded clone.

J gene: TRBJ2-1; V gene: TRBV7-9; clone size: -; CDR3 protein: CASSMGQVQHEQFF
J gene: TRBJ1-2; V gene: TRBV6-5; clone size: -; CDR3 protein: CASRSGHFPYGYTF
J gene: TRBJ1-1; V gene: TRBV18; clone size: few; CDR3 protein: CASSARDTNTEAFF
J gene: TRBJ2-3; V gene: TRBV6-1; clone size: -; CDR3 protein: CASSEPAGWDTQYF
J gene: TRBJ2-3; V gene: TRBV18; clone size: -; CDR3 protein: CASSPPFPREHTQYF
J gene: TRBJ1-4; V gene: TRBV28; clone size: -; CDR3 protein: CASSFGQGHSEKLFF
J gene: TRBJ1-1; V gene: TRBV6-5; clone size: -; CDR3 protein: CASRRTEGTEAFF
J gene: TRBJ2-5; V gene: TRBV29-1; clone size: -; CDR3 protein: CSVNPIPGTGSQETQYF
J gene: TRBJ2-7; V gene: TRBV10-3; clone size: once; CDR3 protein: CAIGWGGSTYEQYF
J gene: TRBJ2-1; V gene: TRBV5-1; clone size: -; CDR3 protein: CASSPGQSYNEQFF
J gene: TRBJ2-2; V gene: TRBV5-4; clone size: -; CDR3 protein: CASSLRRDRTGELFF
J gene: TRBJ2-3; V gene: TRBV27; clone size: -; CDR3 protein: CASSTQGVGDTQYF
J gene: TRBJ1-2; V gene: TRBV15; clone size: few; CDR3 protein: CATSRGVGAYGYTF
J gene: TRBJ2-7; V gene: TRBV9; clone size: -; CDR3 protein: CASSPLGGSLSYEQYF
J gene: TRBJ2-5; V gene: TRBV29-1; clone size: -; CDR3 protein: CSGTLDILFQETQYF
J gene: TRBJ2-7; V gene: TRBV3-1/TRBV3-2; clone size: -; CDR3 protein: CASSPWPGSHGSEQYF
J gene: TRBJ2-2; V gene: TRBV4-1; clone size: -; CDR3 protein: CASSPGLAATGELFF
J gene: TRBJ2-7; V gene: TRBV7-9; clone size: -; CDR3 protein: CASSLAGQGGYEQYF
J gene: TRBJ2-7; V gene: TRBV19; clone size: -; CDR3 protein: CASSPRRRDRPSGQYF
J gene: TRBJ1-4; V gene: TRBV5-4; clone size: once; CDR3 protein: CASSYGQASTNEKLFF
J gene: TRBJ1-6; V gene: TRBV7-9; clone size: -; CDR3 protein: CASSLAGTVYSPLHF
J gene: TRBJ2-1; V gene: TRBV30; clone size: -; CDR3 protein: CAWQGVEQFF
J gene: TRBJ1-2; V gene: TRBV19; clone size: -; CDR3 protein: CASSIGRGRGAGYTF
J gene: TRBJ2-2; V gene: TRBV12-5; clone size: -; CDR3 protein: CASGLPTSGRNTGELFF
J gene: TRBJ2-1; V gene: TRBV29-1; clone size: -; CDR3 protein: CSAAPLAGVMDEQFF
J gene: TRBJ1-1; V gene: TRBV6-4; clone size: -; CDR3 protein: CASSDSRDGEAFF
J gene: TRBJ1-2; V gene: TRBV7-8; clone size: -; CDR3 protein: CASSPNPEGYGYTF
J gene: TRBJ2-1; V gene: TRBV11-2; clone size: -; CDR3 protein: CASSPGVTVINEQFF
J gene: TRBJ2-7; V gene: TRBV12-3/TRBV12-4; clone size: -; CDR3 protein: CASSFQPGNEQYF
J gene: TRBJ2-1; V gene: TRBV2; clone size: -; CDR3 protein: CASTMATSSYNEQFF
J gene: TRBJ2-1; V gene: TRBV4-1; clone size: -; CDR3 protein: CASSQDSFSQGGSYNEQFF
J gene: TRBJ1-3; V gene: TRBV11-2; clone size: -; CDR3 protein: CATRGGPSGNTIYF
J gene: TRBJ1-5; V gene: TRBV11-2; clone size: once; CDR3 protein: CASAEGHNQPQHF
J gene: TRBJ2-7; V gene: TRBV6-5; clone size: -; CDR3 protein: CASSYSDNYEQYF
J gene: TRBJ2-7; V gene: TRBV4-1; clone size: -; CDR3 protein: CASSQAGVGRGVEQYF
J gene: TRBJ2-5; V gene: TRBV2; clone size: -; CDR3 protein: CASSDGTAQQETQYF
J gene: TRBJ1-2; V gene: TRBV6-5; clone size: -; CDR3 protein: CASSLTRTDLYGYTF
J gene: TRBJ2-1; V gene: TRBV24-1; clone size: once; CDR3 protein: CATSDLYQGWNEQFF
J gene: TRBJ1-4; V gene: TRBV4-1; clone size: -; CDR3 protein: CASSPRGLEEKLFF
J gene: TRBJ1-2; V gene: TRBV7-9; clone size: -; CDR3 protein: CASSLIGRDFLVGGYTF
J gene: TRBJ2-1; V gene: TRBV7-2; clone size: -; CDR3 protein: CASSLLGGGGEDEQFF
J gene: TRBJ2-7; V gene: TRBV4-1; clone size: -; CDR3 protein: CASSHHGQGTAYEQYF
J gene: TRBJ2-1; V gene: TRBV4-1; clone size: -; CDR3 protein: CASSQNIPRVKGTSGPNEQFF
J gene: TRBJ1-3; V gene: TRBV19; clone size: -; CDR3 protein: CASSPRDTVSPGNTIYF
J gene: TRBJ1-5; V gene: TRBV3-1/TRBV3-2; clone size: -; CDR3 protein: CASSQDPVAGSNQPQHF
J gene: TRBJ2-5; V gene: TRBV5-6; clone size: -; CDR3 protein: CASSYGSQETQYF
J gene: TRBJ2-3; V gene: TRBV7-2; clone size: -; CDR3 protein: CASSLAGASTDTQYF
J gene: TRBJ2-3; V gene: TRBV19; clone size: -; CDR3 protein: CASSLRYPLSTDTQYF
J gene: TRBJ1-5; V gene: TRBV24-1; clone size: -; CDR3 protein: CATSDSRQGALNQPQHF
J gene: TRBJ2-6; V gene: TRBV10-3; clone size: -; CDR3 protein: CAISEGQGLSGANVLTF
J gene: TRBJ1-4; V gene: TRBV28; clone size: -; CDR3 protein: CASSRWDRRWEKLFF